The text below deals with one TCR beta chain. Antigen: not known. Profiling that covered TCR beta VDJ and CDR3 relied on genomic DNA as its template. TCRdb recomputed calls from the reads with MiXCR, one row per CDR3 protein. The sample shows 350,000 to 450,000 distinct CDR3 sequences, 65% to 75% of them seen only once. V was clipped by 2 bases and J by 6 bases, with 10 bases between them. Germline-derived CDR1 and CDR2 are SQVTM and ANQGSEA. The CDR3 totals 12 residues. This sample was taken from a study of CD8+CD57+ T cells in acquired aplastic anemia. Study at large: Sorted CD4+ and CD8+ cells yielded DNA averaging approximately 3.4 ug. Healthy donor CD4+ samples were sequenced to a depth that averaged about 10.8 million reads. Regarding the study as a whole: Both patients and controls carried the same twenty-nine CD8+ CDR3 sequences. Statistical testing detected no significant gap in CD8+ Simpson's diversity between patients and controls.

The sequence was collected from a human donor in good health, serving as a control. The sequenced sample was sorted CD4+, CD8+, or CD8+CD57+ T cells (not recorded which) from PBMCs. This chain connects TRBV29-1 to TRBJ1-2; D may be TRBD1 (6 bases). The CDR3 nucleotides are TGCAGCGTTGAATCGGGGGGCGATGGCTACACCTTC. Amino acid sequence: CSVESGGDGYTF.